A selection of T cell receptor beta chains follows, all from one sample in a study of blood T cell repertoires in COVID-19. The data were produced by immunoSEQ multiplex PCR, yet TCRdb's version contains in-frame clones alone and is incomplete. The sample lists around 100,000 clones, around four fifths occurring once. The specimen sequenced was peripheral blood. The receptors originated from a man aged 50 to 60 with active or convalescent COVID-19. Both conserved end residues are part of each CDR3. Fields, in order: clone size, D gene, J gene, V gene, CDR3 DNA, CDR3 protein. The D gene is left open where the match is weak. Clone size appears in some rows only: once, few, many, or a class for an expanded clone.

- TRBD1 TRBJ2-7 TRBV6-1 TGTGCCAGCACCGAGACAGGGCACGAGCAGTACTTC CASTETGHEQYF
- TRBD2 TRBJ2-5 TRBV29-1 TGCAGCGCACGCGGGAGGCGGGAGGGAGAGACCCAGTACTTC CSARGRREGETQYF
- - TRBJ1-6 TRBV27 TGTGCCAGCAGACTCACGACGGGGATGGGACCCCTCCACTTT CASRLTTGMGPLHF
- TRBD2 TRBJ2-3 TRBV7-9 TGTGCCAGCAGCCTAGGGACTAGCGGGAGCACACGTAGCACAGATACGCAGTATTTT CASSLGTSGSTRSTDTQYF
- - TRBJ1-2 TRBV4-1 TGCGCCAGCAGCCAAGATCTGGCGGCGTTAGGCTATGGCTACACCTTC CASSQDLAALGYGYTF
- TRBD2 TRBJ2-1 TRBV24-1 TGTGCCACCAGTGATCCACCGGGACTAGCGGGAGCGGGGGAGCAGTTCTTC CATSDPPGLAGAGEQFF
- - TRBJ2-1 TRBV19 TGTGCCAGCACAGCTAGTTTGGGGCCCTACAATGAGCAGTTCTTC CASTASLGPYNEQFF
few - TRBJ2-7 TRBV5-1 TGCGCCAGCAGCTTGGCAACGGACTACTACGAGCAGTACTTC CASSLATDYYEQYF
- - TRBJ1-2 TRBV20-1 TGCAGTGCTGCAGGGTCTGGCTACACCTTC CSAAGSGYTF
- TRBD1 TRBJ1-4 TRBV5-8 TGTGCCAGCAGCCTCGACGGGACAGGGATTGAAAAACTGTTTTTT CASSLDGTGIEKLFF
- - TRBJ2-5 TRBV3-1/TRBV3-2 TGTGCCAGCAGCGGCTCTTTCCAAGAGACCCAGTACTTC CASSGSFQETQYF
- - TRBJ2-5 TRBV3-1/TRBV3-2 TGTGCCAGCAGGGGAGGACCGAAAAATTGGGAGGAGACCCAGTACTTC CASRGGPKNWEETQYF
- TRBD1 TRBJ1-1 TRBV5-1 TGCGCCAGCAGCATCGGGACAGAAAGGACTGAAGCTTTCTTT CASSIGTERTEAFF
- - TRBJ1-3 TRBV9 TGTGCCAGCAGCGCTGCCCGCGAAGCTGGAAACACCATATATTTT CASSAAREAGNTIYF
- TRBD1 TRBJ2-7 TRBV19 TGTGCCAGTGCTTATATTGCAGGGGGCTACGAGCAGTACTTC CASAYIAGGYEQYF
- - TRBJ1-1 TRBV5-1 TGCGCCAGCAGCTCACGGCTTGGGGAAGGGGCTGAAGCTTTCTTT CASSSRLGEGAEAFF
- - TRBJ2-5 TRBV7-6 TGTGCCAGCAGCCTCGGTGGGACCCAGTACTTC CASSLGGTQYF
- - TRBJ1-2 TRBV18 TGTGCCAGCTCACTAGCGGACGCAATTGACCACTATGGCTACACCTTC CASSLADAIDHYGYTF
- - TRBJ1-4 TRBV18 TGTGCCAGCTCACCGGGATTGAGGGATGAAAAACTGTTTTTT CASSPGLRDEKLFF
few - TRBJ2-4 TRBV4-1 TGCGCCAGCAGCCAAGAGGTAGCGGCGGCCCCGTACTTC CASSQEVAAAPYF
once - TRBJ1-2 TRBV11-3 TGTGCCAGCAGCTCACATAGCCACTATGGCTACACCTTC CASSSHSHYGYTF
- - TRBJ2-6 TRBV3-1/TRBV3-2 TGTGCCAGCAGCCAAGATGGGGAGCGAGCTGGGGCCAACGTCCTGACTTTC CASSQDGERAGANVLTF
- - TRBJ1-6 TRBV6-4 TGTGCCAGCAGACCCGAAGGGGAGGATTCACCCCTCCACTTT CASRPEGEDSPLHF
- TRBD1 TRBJ1-1 TRBV11-2 TGTGCCAGCAGCTTACGGACAGGGGCCACTGAAGCTTTCTTT CASSLRTGATEAFF
- - TRBJ2-6 TRBV12-5 TGTGCTAGTGGTTGGGGGGTTTCTGGGGCCAACGTCCTGACTTTC CASGWGVSGANVLTF